This T cell receptor beta chain was recovered during a study of cytomegalovirus exposure and HLA in healthy donors. Concerning this clone: Its antigen is not identified.

Notes on the study in general: The authors enumerated some 160 TCR beta chains as linked to cytomegalovirus. A later analysis showed that HLA-associated TCR beta chains had undergone more clonal expansion than equally common others. For TCR beta chains, V- and J-gene trimming was later linked to a missense DCLRE1C variant.

V trimming: 6 bases; J trimming: 1 base; junction bases outside the gene matches: 5. CDR3 length: 16 residues. Per germline, CDR1 ENHRY and CDR2 SYGVKD. The PCR ran on 60 Vbeta and 13 Jbeta primers. TCRdb keeps only in-frame clones here, not all; method: immunoSEQ multiplex PCR. Of around 60,000 clones in the sample, roughly 70% are singletons; the top ten hold 20% to 30%. The chain has TRBV10-3 and TRBJ2-3, with 12 bases identical to TRBD2. This TCR was sampled from a man in his fifties in good health and CMV-seropositive. Sequenced input: PBMCs. The CDR3 DNA is TGTGCCATCAGGACGCCTAGCGGGGGGGGCACAGATACGCAGTATTTT. It specifies CAIRTPSGGGTDTQYF.